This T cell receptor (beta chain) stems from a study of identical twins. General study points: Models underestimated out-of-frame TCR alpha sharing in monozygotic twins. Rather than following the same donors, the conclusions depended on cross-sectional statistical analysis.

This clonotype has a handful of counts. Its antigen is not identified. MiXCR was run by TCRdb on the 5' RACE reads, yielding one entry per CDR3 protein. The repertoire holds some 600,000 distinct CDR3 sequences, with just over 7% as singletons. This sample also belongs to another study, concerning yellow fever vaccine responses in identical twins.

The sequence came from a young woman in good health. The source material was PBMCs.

The DNA for the CDR3 is TGTGCCAGCAGTTACGAGGACAGGGGGTTCTCACCCCTCCACTTT. Its translation: CASSYEDRGFSPLHF. V gene TRBV6-5 combines with J gene TRBJ1-6; 10 positions agree with TRBD1. Germline V CDR1 and CDR2: MNHEY, SVGAGI. After removal of 2 bases from V and 10 bases from J, the junction contained 5 bases not matched to a gene. The CDR3 has 15 amino acids.